This T cell receptor beta chain was found in a study of T-cell memory formation after mild COVID-19. As for the study in general: Among the donors, TCR clusters were largely specific to each donor.

Details on this clonotype: Its antigen is as yet unknown.

Study outcomes and limitations: Those CD4+ clones that contracted were mainly in CM and EM (CD8+ ones in EMRA). Several responding clones turned up in pre-infection memory, indicating that cross-reactive memory may have taken part. Whereas later expanders leaned CD4+, clones contracting day 15 to 85 showed a balanced CD4/CD8 makeup.

TCRdb ran MiXCR on the 5' RACE reads and lists one entry per CDR3 protein. Here the sample spans about 250,000 distinct CDR3 sequences, roughly 15% being singletons. V lost 6 bases and J lost 3, with 8 bases in between. Per germline, CDR1 ENHRY and CDR2 SYGVKD. The CDR3 loop spans 13 amino acids. The sequenced material came from PBMCs or a T cell subset sorted from them (not recorded which). This sequence was found in a man aged 18 to 30 who had mild COVID-19 (a few samples of this study predate the infection). Cell type and time point are not known. The V gene is TRBV10-3, the J gene TRBJ2-2; D might be TRBD2 (5 bases). The CDR3 DNA reads TGTGCCATCAGCCCGAGGGACACCGGGGAGCTGTTTTTT. Translated, it gives CAISPRDTGELFF.